Each of the 31 T cell receptor beta chains below was sequenced from the same sample in a study of a mutant IDH1 vaccine in newly diagnosed glioma. TCRdb keeps only in-frame clones here, not all; method: immunoSEQ multiplex PCR. Here the sample spans over 45,000 clones, about four fifths being singletons. Time point here: week 23, last vaccination. The vaccine gave 300 ug of a 20-mer mutant IDH1 peptide subcutaneously per dose. These receptors have no known antigen. The sample in question was PBMCs, obtained from a glioma patient whose treatment included an IDH1 peptide vaccine. The source is a middle-aged man with glioma.

This clone has a handful of counts. J is TRBJ1-6 and V is TRBV2, with a weak D call TRBD1 (5 bases). Trimming removed 7 bases from V and 13 bases from J, with 17 bases in between. The CDR3 has 13 residues. Germline V gene sequence: CDR1 SNHLY, CDR2 FYNNEI. This CDR3 reads CASTRQSQIPLHF. CDR3 sequence (DNA): TGTGCCAGCACTCGACAGTCCCAGATCCCCCTCCACTTT.

V and J are TRBV19 and TRBJ1-5; 7 bases are a match to TRBD1. V was clipped by 5 bases and J by 5 bases; unmatched bases: 3. CDR3 length equals 13 residues. From germline, CDR1 is LNHDA and CDR2 SQIVND (reference sequence). CDR3 sequence (DNA): TGTGCCAGTAGTTTAACAGGGGATCAGCCCCAGCATTTT. It specifies CASSLTGDQPQHF.

The V call is TRBV5-4, the J call TRBJ2-7, with 7 bases fitting TRBD1. V gave up 4 bases and J gave up 4 bases; unmatched junction bases: 8. Germline-derived CDR1 and CDR2 are SGHNT and YYREEE (reference sequence). The CDR3 extends over 14 amino acids. The CDR3 region is CASSPRTGAYEQYF. CDR3 in DNA: TGTGCCAGCAGCCCCCGGACAGGAGCTTACGAGCAGTACTTC.

The genes are TRBV18 and TRBJ1-5; 9 bases map to TRBD1. The V segment lost 5 bases and the J segment 6 bases; nucleotides outside the gene matches: 5. CDR3 size: 14 residues. Germline CDR1 KGHSH, CDR2 LQKENI. As DNA, the CDR3 is TGTGCCAGCTCAGATACAGGGGGCAGTCAGCCCCAGCATTTT. Translating gives CASSDTGGSQPQHF.

V usage is TRBV2 and J usage is TRBJ1-1, with 7 bases identical to TRBD1. This CDR3 region has 12 residues. The V segment lost 5 bases and the J segment 7 bases; nucleotides outside the gene matches: 4. CDR1 SNHLY and CDR2 FYNNEI come from the germline V gene. The CDR3 coding sequence is TGTGCCAGCAGTCAGACAGGGCGTGAAGCTTTCTTT. Translating it yields CASSQTGREAFF.

This chain connects TRBV7-2 to TRBJ2-2, with 12 bases that match TRBD2. With 5 bases clipped from V and 6 bases from J, the junction kept 7 bases outside the gene matches. CDR1 is SGHTA, CDR2 FQGNSA, per germline. The CDR3 loop spans 16 amino acids. In DNA, the CDR3 is TGTGCCAGCAGCCCTAGCGGGGGGGCTCCCCCCGGGGAGCTGTTTTTT. Encoded protein: CASSPSGGAPPGELFF. The full variable domain, with the rest looked up from reference TRBV7-2 and TRBJ2-2, is GAGVSQSPSNKVTEKGKDVELRCDPISGHTALYWYRQSLGQGLEFLIYFQGNSAPDKSGLPSDRFSAERTGGSVSTLTIQRTQQEDSAVYLCASSPSGGAPPGELFFGEGSRLTVL.

Here the CDR3 reads CAISEVGKGNENSPLHF. DNA of the CDR3: TGTGCCATCAGTGAAGTCGGTAAGGGGAACGAGAATTCACCCCTCCACTTT. V and J are TRBV10-3 and TRBJ1-6; the D gene is possibly TRBD1 (5 bases). Germline CDR1 is ENHRY and CDR2 is SYGVKD. Trimming removed 3 bases from V and 7 bases from J, with 19 bases in between. The CDR3 runs to 17 residues.

The J gene is TRBJ1-4, the V gene TRBV6-5, with D hard to call. The V and J ends lost 2 bases and 2 bases respectively, with 12 bases between them. Germline V gene lookup returns CDR1 MNHEY and CDR2 SVGAGI. The CDR3 length is 16 residues. CDR3 amino acids: CASSYRPGVTNEKLFF. The CDR3 DNA follows: TGTGCCAGCAGTTACAGACCGGGAGTTACTAATGAAAAACTGTTTTTT.

This clone was counted once. This chain uses TRBV5-5 with TRBJ1-2, with 9 bases lining up with TRBD1. The trim removed 5 bases at V and 6 bases at J, leaving 8 bases unmatched. Germline loops: CDR1 SGHKS, CDR2 YYEKEE (reference sequence). The CDR3 length is 14 residues. The CDR3 nucleotides are TGTGCCAGCAGGCGGGACAGGGAGATCCATGGCTACACCTTC. Protein: CASRRDREIHGYTF.

The chain links TRBV7-9 to TRBJ2-7; D is perhaps TRBD2 (6 bases). V lost 4 bases and J 6 bases, leaving 13 bases between the germline ends. The CDR3 contains 13 residues. The germline CDR1 and CDR2 sequences are SEHNR and FQNEAQ (reference sequence). Written as DNA, the CDR3 is TGTGCCAGCAGCTCCATGGGGGGAGGCGAGCAGTACTTC. Protein: CASSSMGGGEQYF. The full variable domain, in which reference TRBV7-9 and TRBJ2-7 provide the parts outside the CDR3, is DTGVSQNPRHKITKRGQNVTFRCDPISEHNRLYWYRQTLGQGPEFLTYFQNEAQLEKSRLLSDRFSAERPKGSFSTLEIQRTEQGDSAMYLCASSSMGGGEQYFGPGTRLTVT.

The rearrangement links TRBV15 to TRBJ2-6, with D possibly TRBD2 on 6 matching bases. The V gene's germline CDR1 is LNHNV and CDR2 YYDKDF (reference sequence). This CDR3 spans 18 amino acids. Trimming pared 1 base from V and 1 base from J, leaving 14 bases between. The CDR3 bases are TGTGCCACCAGCAGAGGGGGACCGGGGGAATCTGGGGCCAACGTCCTGACTTTC. The encoded protein is CATSRGGPGESGANVLTF.

This chain connects TRBV6-5 to TRBJ2-7; 10 nucleotides agree with TRBD2. Germline lookup yields CDR1 MNHEY and CDR2 SVGAGI. CDR3 length equals 16 residues. V was clipped by 0 bases and J by 3 bases; unmatched bases: 5. The CDR3 sequence: CASSYSTASGGYEQYF. CDR3 bases: TGTGCCAGCAGTTACTCCACTGCTAGCGGGGGCTACGAGCAGTACTTC.

The J gene is TRBJ1-2, the V gene TRBV7-9, with TRBD1 matching over 7 bases. Per germline, CDR1 SEHNR and CDR2 FQNEAQ (reference sequence). V was pared by 7 bases and J by 2 bases, with 7 bases of the junction left unmatched. CDR3 length equals 14 residues. In DNA, the CDR3 is TGTGCCAGCATGCCCTCGGGACAGAACTATGGCTACACCTTC. It is translated as CASMPSGQNYGYTF. The entire variable domain, with the rest obtained from reference TRBV7-9 and TRBJ1-2, is as follows: DTGVSQNPRHKITKRGQNVTFRCDPISEHNRLYWYRQTLGQGPEFLTYFQNEAQLEKSRLLSDRFSAERPKGSFSTLEIQRTEQGDSAMYLCASMPSGQNYGYTFGSGTRLTVV.

This clone was counted a few times. The chain employs TRBV7-9 and TRBJ2-1; weak D call: TRBD2 (5 bases). CDR1 and CDR2 (germline): SEHNR, FQNEAQ (reference sequence). This CDR3 is built from 14 residues. V shed 5 bases and J shed 5 bases, with 13 bases lying between them. CDR3 in amino acids: CASSPGSGNNEQFF. CDR3 nucleotide sequence: TGTGCCAGCAGCCCTGGGAGCGGAAACAATGAGCAGTTCTTC.

V is TRBV18 and J is TRBJ1-2, with a tentative D call TRBD1 (5 bases). The CDR3 is made up of 14 amino acids. Germline V gene sequence: CDR1 KGHSH, CDR2 LQKENI. The germline V and J ends were trimmed by 6 bases and 6 bases, with 17 bases remaining between them. The chain's CDR3 is CASSHDKGTHGYTF. The CDR3, as DNA: TGTGCCAGCTCCCACGACAAAGGGACCCATGGCTACACCTTC. The entire variable domain, with the rest obtained from reference TRBV18 and TRBJ1-2, is as follows: NAGVMQNPRHLVRRRGQEARLRCSPMKGHSHVYWYRQLPEEGLKFMVYLQKENIIDESGMPKERFSAEFPKEGPSILRIQQVVRGDSAAYFCASSHDKGTHGYTFGSGTRLTVV.

The V call is TRBV7-8, the J call TRBJ1-3; D ambiguous. The V gene lost 0 bases and the J gene lost 0 bases, with 3 bases spanning the gap. CDR1 is SGHVS and CDR2 is FQNEAQ in the germline V gene. The CDR3 has 14 residues. In DNA form, the CDR3 reads TGTGCCAGCAGCTTAGCTTACTCTGGAAACACCATATATTTT. This translates into CASSLAYSGNTIYF.

The chain carries TRBV14 and TRBJ1-2; 7 bases are a match to TRBD1. Germline V gene lookup returns CDR1 SGHDN and CDR2 FVKESK. The CDR3 spans 13 residues. Trimming removed 8 bases from V and 9 bases from J; junction bases left unmatched: 12. CDR3 nucleotide sequence: TGTGCCAGCCGGCGCCAGGGGGGTTTTCGCTACACCTTC. As protein: CASRRQGGFRYTF.

V and J are TRBV5-1 and TRBJ1-1; D perhaps matches TRBD1 (5 bases). The CDR3 spans 15 residues. Per germline, CDR1 SGHRS and CDR2 YFSETQ. Trimming removed 3 bases at V and 1 base at J, with 13 bases between. CDR3 DNA sequence: TGCGCCAGCAGCTCCTATGGGGACGGGAACACTGAAGCTTTCTTT. It encodes CASSSYGDGNTEAFF.

This clone was seen a handful of times. The chain combines TRBV5-1 with TRBJ1-1; D possibly corresponds to TRBD1 (5 bases). Germline loops: CDR1 SGHRS, CDR2 YFSETQ. With 0 bases removed from V and 3 bases from J, the gap between germline ends came to 9 bases. The CDR3 is made up of 14 amino acids. The CDR3 DNA follows: TGCGCCAGCAGCTTGGTAGGAGGGGACACTGAAGCTTTCTTT. Translating it yields CASSLVGGDTEAFF.

The J gene is TRBJ1-2, the V gene TRBV5-1; TRBD1 is a possible D gene (6 bases). This CDR3 region has 13 residues. V lost 4 bases to trimming and J lost 5 bases, with 12 bases between them. CDR1 and CDR2 (germline): SGHRS, YFSETQ. The CDR3 is CASSRTESYGYTF. The CDR3 DNA follows: TGCGCCAGCAGCCGGACAGAGTCTTATGGCTACACCTTC.

This clone was seen a single time. This rearrangement joins TRBV5-1 to TRBJ2-3; possible D gene TRBD2, 6 bases. CDR1 SGHRS and CDR2 YFSETQ come from the germline V gene. This CDR3 region has 16 residues. Trimming stripped 0 bases from V and 0 bases from J, with 11 bases between. This CDR3 reads CASSLGTSQSTDTQYF. CDR3 sequence (DNA): TGCGCCAGCAGCTTGGGTACTAGCCAAAGCACAGATACGCAGTATTTT.

V and J are TRBV7-8 and TRBJ2-3; D possibly corresponds to TRBD2 (6 bases). The CDR3 runs 15 residues. Germline CDR1 and CDR2: SGHVS and FQNEAQ. The ends were cut back, 0 bases at V and 2 bases at J, with 9 bases in the middle. The CDR3 spells CASSLAGTPTDTQYF. CDR3 sequence (DNA): TGTGCCAGCAGCTTAGCGGGGACTCCCACAGATACGCAGTATTTT.

V is TRBV18 and J is TRBJ2-2; possibly TRBD1 for D (5 bases). The V end lost 1 base, the J end lost 0 bases, and 6 bases lay between the germline ends. The CDR3 is 15 amino acids. In germline, CDR1 is KGHSH, CDR2 LQKENI. The CDR3 DNA follows: TGTGCCAGCTCACCACGGACAACGAACACCGGGGAGCTGTTTTTT. As protein: CASSPRTTNTGELFF.

The CDR3 DNA is TGCGCCAGCAGCCAAGTCTTAACGGGACAAGCCTACGAGCAGTACTTC. Residues: CASSQVLTGQAYEQYF. This chain joins TRBV4-1 and TRBJ2-7, with D perhaps matching TRBD1 (6 bases). Trimming pared 1 base from V and 2 bases from J, leaving 15 bases between. The CDR3 runs 16 residues. Germline lookup yields CDR1 MGHRA and CDR2 YSYEKL.

This clone has just one count. The V call is TRBV2, the J call TRBJ1-5, with 8 bases identical to TRBD1. V lost 4 bases and J lost 4; bases outside the gene matches: 6. CDR1 and CDR2 from the germline V gene are SNHLY and FYNNEI. The CDR3 spans 15 residues. As DNA, the CDR3 is TGTGCCAGCAGTGCCGACAGGGGCAAGAATCAGCCCCAGCATTTT. Translated: CASSADRGKNQPQHF. The complete variable domain, with remaining parts taken from reference TRBV2 and TRBJ1-5, reads EPEVTQTPSHQVTQMGQEVILRCVPISNHLYFYWYRQILGQKVEFLVSFYNNEISEKSEIFDDQFSVERPDGSNFTLKIRSTKLEDSAMYFCASSADRGKNQPQHFGDGTRLSIL.

J is TRBJ2-2 and V is TRBV19; D unclear. The CDR3 runs to 15 residues. CDR1 is LNHDA and CDR2 is SQIVND in the germline V gene (reference sequence). V lost 5 bases to trimming and J lost 11 bases, with 21 bases between them. Here the CDR3 reads CASSPLPTDPSELFF. The CDR3 region has the DNA TGTGCCAGTAGTCCCCTGCCGACTGACCCATCTGAGCTGTTTTTT.

This chain links TRBV6-5 with TRBJ2-3; 7 bases map to TRBD1. Germline loops: CDR1 MNHEY, CDR2 SVGAGI. Trimming took 0 bases from V and 2 from J; bases not matched to a gene: 5. The CDR3 consists of 16 residues. CDR3 sequence: CASSYSTTGITDTQYF. CDR3 sequence (DNA): TGTGCCAGCAGTTACTCGACGACAGGGATCACAGATACGCAGTATTTT.

J is TRBJ2-5 and V is TRBV7-6, with TRBD2 as a possible D gene (5 bases). This CDR3 is built from 13 residues. Germline CDR1 and CDR2: SGHVS and FNYEAQ. Trimming cost V 5 bases and J 7 bases, with 14 bases left between them. CDR3 sequence: CASSTNGLGTQYF. CDR3 DNA sequence: TGTGCCAGCAGCACGAACGGACTCGGGACCCAGTACTTC.

The table lists this clone with a few counts. The rearrangement links TRBV18 to TRBJ2-2; D gene uncertain. Germline lookup yields CDR1 KGHSH and CDR2 LQKENI. The ends were cut back, 0 bases at V and 7 bases at J, with 6 bases in the middle. The CDR3 sequence is 13 residues long. The CDR3 sequence: CASSPPSVGELFF. Here the CDR3 DNA reads TGTGCCAGCTCACCACCTTCAGTCGGGGAGCTGTTTTTT.

V is TRBV18 and J is TRBJ2-5; D is undetermined. The CDR3 is 13 residues long. Looked up from germline, CDR1 is KGHSH and CDR2 is LQKENI. V lost 2 bases, J lost 3 bases, and 7 bases lay in between. Here the CDR3 reads CASSPGVEETQYF. In nucleotides, the CDR3 is TGTGCCAGCTCACCAGGGGTGGAAGAGACCCAGTACTTC. Together with reference TRBV18 and TRBJ2-5, the CDR3 gives the full variable domain: NAGVMQNPRHLVRRRGQEARLRCSPMKGHSHVYWYRQLPEEGLKFMVYLQKENIIDESGMPKERFSAEFPKEGPSILRIQQVVRGDSAAYFCASSPGVEETQYFGPGTRLLVL.

This chain joins TRBV9 and TRBJ1-1; D gene uncertain. This CDR3 region has 16 residues. V lost 0 bases and J 3 bases, leaving 15 bases between the germline ends. Per germline, CDR1 SGDLS and CDR2 YYNGEE. In DNA form, the CDR3 reads TGTGCCAGCAGCGTAGGTGTGGGGTCCGAGCACACTGAAGCTTTCTTT. Residues: CASSVGVGSEHTEAFF.